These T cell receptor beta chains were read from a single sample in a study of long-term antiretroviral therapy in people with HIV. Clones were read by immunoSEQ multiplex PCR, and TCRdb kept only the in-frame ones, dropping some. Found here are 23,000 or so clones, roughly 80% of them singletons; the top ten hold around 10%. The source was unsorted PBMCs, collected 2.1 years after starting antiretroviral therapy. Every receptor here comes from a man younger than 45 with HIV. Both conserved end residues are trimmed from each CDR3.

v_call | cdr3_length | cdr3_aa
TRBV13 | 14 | ASSPLGGSPNEKLF
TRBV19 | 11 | ASSKRGTDTQY
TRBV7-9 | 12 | ASSPDRSTYEQY
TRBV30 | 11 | AWRGQTDTEAF
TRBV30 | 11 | AWSGNREEKLF
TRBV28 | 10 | ASSGTVYGYT
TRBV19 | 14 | ASSFGRLGVNQPQH
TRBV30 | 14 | AWSAVTRASGNTIY
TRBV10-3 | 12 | AIKELVRDTEAF
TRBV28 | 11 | ASSLFRNTEAF
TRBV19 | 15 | ASSISPTGRFRRPQH
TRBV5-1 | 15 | ASSLSPGGTGKDEQY
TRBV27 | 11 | ASSLQGGQPQH
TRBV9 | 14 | ASSLGVAEASYEQY
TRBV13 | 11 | ASSLKQPGELF
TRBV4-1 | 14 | ASSQDRGQGIYGYT
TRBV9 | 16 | ASSVEVAGGQMYNEQF
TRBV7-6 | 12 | ASSLGTTNEKLF
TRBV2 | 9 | ASAASNEQF
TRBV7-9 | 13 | ASSFRQGFSETQY
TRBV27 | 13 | ASSREAHSSYEQY
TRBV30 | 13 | AWENPRLSNYGYT